The clone carrying this TCR beta chain was detected many times. Antigen: not known. This sample was included in a study of T cells in Graves' hyperthyroidism and ophthalmopathy. Whole-study findings and limits: Clonotypes that were expanded in thyroid above 0.001 mostly appeared in blood too.

RNA transcripts were the template for amplifying TCR beta CDR3 regions. Primed by the HTBI set, a first-round RT-PCR was run on the TCR CDR3. Each CDR3 protein is one row after TCRdb ran MiXCR on the multiplex PCR reads. The sample carries about 560,000 distinct CDR3 sequences, over 15% recorded once. Trimming took off 3 bases at V and 1 base at J, with 4 bases between the two ends. The CDR3 has 12 amino acids. CDR1 and CDR2 (germline): SGDLS, YYNGEE. If no ophthalmopathy progression occurred within 18 months, Graves' hyperthyroidism was stable. Subjects aged 18 to 65 presented with newly diagnosed hyperthyroidism of less than 2 months' duration. Fresh peripheral blood, about 10 ml of it, supplied the PBMCs.

The source of this sequence is a woman younger than 35 with Graves' hyperthyroidism. Sequenced input: blood. V and J are TRBV9 and TRBJ1-1, with D hard to call. The CDR3 reads CASSEWNTEAFF. The CDR3 region has the DNA TGTGCCAGCAGCGAATGGAACACTGAAGCTTTCTTT. Full variable domain (outside the CDR3, taken from reference TRBV9 and TRBJ1-1): DSGVTQTPKHLITATGQRVTLRCSPRSGDLSVYWYQQSLDQGLQFLIQYYNGEERAKGNILERFSAQQFPDLHSELNLSSLELGDSALYFCASSEWNTEAFFGQGTRLTVV.